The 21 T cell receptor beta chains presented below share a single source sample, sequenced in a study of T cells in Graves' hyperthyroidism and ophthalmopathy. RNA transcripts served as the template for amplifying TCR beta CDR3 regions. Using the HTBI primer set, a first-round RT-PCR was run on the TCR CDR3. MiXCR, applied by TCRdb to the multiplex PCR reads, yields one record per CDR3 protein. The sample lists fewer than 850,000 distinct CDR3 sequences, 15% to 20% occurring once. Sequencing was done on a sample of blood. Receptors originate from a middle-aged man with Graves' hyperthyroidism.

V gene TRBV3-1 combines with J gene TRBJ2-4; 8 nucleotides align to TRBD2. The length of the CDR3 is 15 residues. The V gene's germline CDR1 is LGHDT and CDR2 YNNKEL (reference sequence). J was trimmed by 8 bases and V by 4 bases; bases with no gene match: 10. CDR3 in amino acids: CASSPSGRERYIQYF. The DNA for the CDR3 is TGTGCCAGCAGCCCCTCCGGGAGGGAGAGGTACATTCAGTACTTC. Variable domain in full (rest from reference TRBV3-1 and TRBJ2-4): DTAVSQTPKYLVTQMGNDKSIKCEQNLGHDTMYWYKQDSKKFLKIMFSYNNKELIINETVPNRFSPKSPDKAHLNLHINSLELGDSAVYFCASSPSGRERYIQYFGAGTRLSVL.

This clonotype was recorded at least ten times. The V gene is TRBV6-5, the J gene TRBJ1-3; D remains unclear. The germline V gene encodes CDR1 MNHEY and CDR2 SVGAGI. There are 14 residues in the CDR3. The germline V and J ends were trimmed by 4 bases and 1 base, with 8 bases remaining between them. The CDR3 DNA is TGTGCCAGCAGTTTCGACACTTCTGGAAACACCATATATTTT. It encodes CASSFDTSGNTIYF.

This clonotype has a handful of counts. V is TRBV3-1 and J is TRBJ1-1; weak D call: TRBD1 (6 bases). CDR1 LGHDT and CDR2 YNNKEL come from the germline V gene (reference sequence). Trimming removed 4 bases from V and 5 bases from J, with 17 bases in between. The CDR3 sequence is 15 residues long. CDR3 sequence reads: CASSRSGIRGTEAFF. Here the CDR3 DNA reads TGTGCCAGCAGCCGGAGCGGTATAAGGGGGACTGAAGCTTTCTTT.

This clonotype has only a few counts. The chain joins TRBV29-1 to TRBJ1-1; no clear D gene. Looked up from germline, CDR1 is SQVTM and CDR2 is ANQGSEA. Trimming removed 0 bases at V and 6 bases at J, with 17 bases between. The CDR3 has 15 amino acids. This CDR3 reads CSVEDLREGQPEAFF. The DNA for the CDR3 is TGCAGCGTTGAAGATCTACGGGAAGGGCAGCCTGAAGCTTTCTTT. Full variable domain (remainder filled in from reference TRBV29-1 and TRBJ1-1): SAVISQKPSRDICQRGTSLTIQCQVDSQVTMMFWYRQQPGQSLTLIATANQGSEATYESGFVIDKFPISRPNLTFSTLTVSNMSPEDSSIYLCSVEDLREGQPEAFFGQGTRLTVV.

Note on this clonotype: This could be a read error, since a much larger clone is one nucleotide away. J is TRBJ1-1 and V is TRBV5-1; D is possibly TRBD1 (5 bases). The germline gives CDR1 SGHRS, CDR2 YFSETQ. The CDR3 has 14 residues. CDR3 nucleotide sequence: TGCGCCAGCCTCATGGGGGTTGGCGACACTGAAGATTTCTTT. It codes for CASLMGVGDTEDFF.

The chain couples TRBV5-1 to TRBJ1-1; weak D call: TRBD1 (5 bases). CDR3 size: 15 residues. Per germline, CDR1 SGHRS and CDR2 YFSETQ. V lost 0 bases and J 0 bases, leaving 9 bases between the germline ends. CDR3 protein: CASSLAGNLNTEAFF. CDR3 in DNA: TGCGCCAGCAGCTTGGCAGGGAATCTGAACACTGAAGCTTTCTTT.

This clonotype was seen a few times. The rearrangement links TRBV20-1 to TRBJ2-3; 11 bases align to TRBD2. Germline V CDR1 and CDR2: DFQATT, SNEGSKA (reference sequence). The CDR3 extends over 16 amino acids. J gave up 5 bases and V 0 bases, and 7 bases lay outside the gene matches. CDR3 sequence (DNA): TGCAGTGCTAGAGAAAGTAGCGGGAGGGTCGTAGATACGCAGTATTTT. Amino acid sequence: CSARESSGRVVDTQYF.

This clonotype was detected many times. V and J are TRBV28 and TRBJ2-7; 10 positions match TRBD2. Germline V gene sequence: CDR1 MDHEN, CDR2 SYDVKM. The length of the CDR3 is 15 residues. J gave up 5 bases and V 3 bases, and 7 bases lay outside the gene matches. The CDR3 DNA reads TGTGCCAGCAGTTTCAGCGGGAGGGCAGGGGACGAGCAGTACTTC. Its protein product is CASSFSGRAGDEQYF.

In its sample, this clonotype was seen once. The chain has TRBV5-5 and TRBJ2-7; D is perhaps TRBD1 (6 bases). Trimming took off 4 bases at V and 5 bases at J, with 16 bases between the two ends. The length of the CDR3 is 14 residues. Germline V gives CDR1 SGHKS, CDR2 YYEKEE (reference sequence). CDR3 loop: CASSPIEGGDEQYF. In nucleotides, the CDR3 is TGTGCCAGCAGCCCCATTGAAGGGGGAGACGAGCAGTACTTC.

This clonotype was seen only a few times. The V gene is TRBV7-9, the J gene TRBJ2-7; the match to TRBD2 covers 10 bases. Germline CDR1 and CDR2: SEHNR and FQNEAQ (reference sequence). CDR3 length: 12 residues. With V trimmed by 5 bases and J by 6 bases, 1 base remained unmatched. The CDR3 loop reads CASSRLAGEQYF. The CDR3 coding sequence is TGTGCCAGCAGCCGACTAGCGGGCGAGCAGTACTTC.

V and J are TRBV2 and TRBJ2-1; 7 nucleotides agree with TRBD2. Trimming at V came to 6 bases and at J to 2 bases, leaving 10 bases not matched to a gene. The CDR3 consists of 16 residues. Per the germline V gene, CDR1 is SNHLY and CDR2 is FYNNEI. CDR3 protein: CASRGRVLPTYNEQFF. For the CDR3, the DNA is TGTGCCAGCAGAGGGAGGGTACTACCGACCTACAATGAGCAGTTCTTC.

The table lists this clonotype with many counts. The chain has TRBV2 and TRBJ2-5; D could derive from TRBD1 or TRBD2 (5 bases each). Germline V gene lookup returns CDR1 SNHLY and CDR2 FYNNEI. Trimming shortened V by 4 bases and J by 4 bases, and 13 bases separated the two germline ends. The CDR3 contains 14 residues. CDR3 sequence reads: CASSVQGGGETQYF. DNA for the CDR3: TGTGCCAGCAGTGTCCAGGGTGGAGGAGAGACCCAGTACTTC.

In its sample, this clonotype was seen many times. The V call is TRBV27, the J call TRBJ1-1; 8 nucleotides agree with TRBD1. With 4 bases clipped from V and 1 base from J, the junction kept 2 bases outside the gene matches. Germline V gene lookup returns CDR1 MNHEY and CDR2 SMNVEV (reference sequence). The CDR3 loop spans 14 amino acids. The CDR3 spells CASSYGTGNTEAFF. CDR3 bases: TGTGCCAGCAGTTATGGGACAGGGAACACTGAAGCTTTCTTT.

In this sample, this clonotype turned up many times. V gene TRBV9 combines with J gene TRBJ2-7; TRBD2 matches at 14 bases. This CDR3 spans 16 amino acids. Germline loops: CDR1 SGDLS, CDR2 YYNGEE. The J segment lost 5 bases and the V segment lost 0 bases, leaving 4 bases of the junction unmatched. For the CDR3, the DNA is TGTGCCAGCAGCGTAGCTCGGGGACTAGCGGGAGACGAGCAGTACTTC. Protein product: CASSVARGLAGDEQYF.

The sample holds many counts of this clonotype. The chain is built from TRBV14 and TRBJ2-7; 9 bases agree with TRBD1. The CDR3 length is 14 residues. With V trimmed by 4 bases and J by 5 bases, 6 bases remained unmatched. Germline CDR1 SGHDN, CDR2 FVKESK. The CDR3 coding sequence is TGTGCCAGCAGCCGGTGGGGACAGGGCAACGAGCAGTACTTC. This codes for CASSRWGQGNEQYF. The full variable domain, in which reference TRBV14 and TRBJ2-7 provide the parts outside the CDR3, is EAGVTQFPSHSVIEKGQTVTLRCDPISGHDNLYWYRRVMGKEIKFLLHFVKESKQDESGMPNNRFLAERTGGTYSTLKVQPAELEDSGVYFCASSRWGQGNEQYFGPGTRLTVT.

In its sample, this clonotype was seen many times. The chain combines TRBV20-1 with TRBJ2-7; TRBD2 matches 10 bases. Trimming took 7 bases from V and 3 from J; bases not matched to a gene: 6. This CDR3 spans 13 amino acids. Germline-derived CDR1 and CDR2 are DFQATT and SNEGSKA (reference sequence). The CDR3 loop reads CSVRAGGGYEQYF. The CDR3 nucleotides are TGCAGTGTTCGAGCGGGGGGGGGCTACGAGCAGTACTTC.

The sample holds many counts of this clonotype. CDR3 nucleotide sequence: TGCAGTGCTAGAGATCCAGAGGTTAGCACAGATACGCAGTATTTT. Translated, it gives CSARDPEVSTDTQYF. The chain recombines TRBV20-1 with TRBJ2-3; no clear D gene. This CDR3 is 15 amino acids long. V was cut by 0 bases and J by 0 bases, with 10 bases left in between. Germline loops: CDR1 DFQATT, CDR2 SNEGSKA (reference sequence).

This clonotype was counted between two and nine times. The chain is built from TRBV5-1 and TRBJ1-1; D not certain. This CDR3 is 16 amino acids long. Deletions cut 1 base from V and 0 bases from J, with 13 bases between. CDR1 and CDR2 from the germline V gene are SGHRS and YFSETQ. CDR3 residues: CASSLLGRDLNTEAFF. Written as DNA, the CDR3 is TGCGCCAGCAGCTTGTTAGGCAGAGATTTGAACACTGAAGCTTTCTTT.

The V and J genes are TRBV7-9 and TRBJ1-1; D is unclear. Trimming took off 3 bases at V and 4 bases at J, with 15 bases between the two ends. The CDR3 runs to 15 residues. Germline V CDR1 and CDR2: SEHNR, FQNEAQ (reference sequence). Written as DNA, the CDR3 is TGTGCCAGCAGCTTCAGTGATTGGGGAAGCACTGAAGCTTTCTTT. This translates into CASSFSDWGSTEAFF.

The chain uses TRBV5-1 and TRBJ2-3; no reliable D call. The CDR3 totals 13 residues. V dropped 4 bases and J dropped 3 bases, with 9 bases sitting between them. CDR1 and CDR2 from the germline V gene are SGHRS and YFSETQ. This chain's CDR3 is CASSQRATDTQYF. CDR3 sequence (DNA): TGCGCCAGCAGCCAAAGGGCAACAGATACGCAGTATTTT.

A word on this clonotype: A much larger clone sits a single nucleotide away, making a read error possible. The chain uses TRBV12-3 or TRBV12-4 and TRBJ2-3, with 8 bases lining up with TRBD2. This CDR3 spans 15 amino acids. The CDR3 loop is CTSSPGPGGTDTQYF. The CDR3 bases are TGTACCAGCAGCCCTGGGCCGGGAGGGACAGATACGCAGTATTTT.